This T cell receptor (beta chain) originates from a study of CD8 T cells in Susac syndrome (dated by TCRdb to the late 2010s). Turning to the overall study: Of the Susac syndrome patients who were sequenced, under 10 were in clinical remission while about six had clinically active disease. At the time of blood withdrawal, Susac syndrome patients were either therapy-naive, taking corticosteroids (with some also receiving IVIg), or on IVIg alone. Repertoire sequencing was used to test whether CD8+ T cell activation and differentiation in Susac syndrome was antigen driven. The full study reports these points: In patients with Susac syndrome, the CD4+ T cell repertoire showed no detectable clonal expansion. The number of individuals in the TCR sequencing and HLA analysis was acknowledged as relatively small.

A note on this clonotype: Its antigen is still unknown. The input lacks base qualities; no much larger clone sits a single base away.

Peripheral blood CD8+ and CD4+ T cells from healthy donors, Susac syndrome patients and multiple sclerosis patients were profiled by high-throughput TCR beta sequencing. Susac syndrome patients met recently defined diagnostic criteria for definite or probable disease. CD8+ TEMRA cells were enriched by FACS, while bulk CD8+ and CD4+ T cells were purified by magnetic negative isolation. Blood was collected in EDTA tubes and processed within 24 hours, with PBMCs isolated through density gradient centrifugation. PBMCs intended for TCR sequencing were frozen in liquid nitrogen and were later thawed in a 37 degrees C water bath. The sorted or isolated CD4+, CD8+ and CD8+ TEMRA cells had a purity of 90% or higher. RNA was extracted with the RNeasy kit and roughly 0.5 to 1 ug was reverse transcribed using random hexamers. The immunoSEQ multiplex PCR assay, covering 54 Vbeta and 13 Jbeta segments, was used to amplify TCR beta CDR3 regions. To correct PCR amplification bias, a synthetic template baseline was used for both primer optimization and computational correction. The study's own analysis went as follows. Only productive sequences were kept, with reads annotated to V, D and J genes according to IMGT and analyzed in immunoSEQ Analyzer. To calculate clonality, Shannon entropy was normalized by log2 of the number of productive unique sequences and then subtracted from one. For each patient and control, public and private clones were evaluated within the 100 most prevalent clones. A clone was defined as Susac-specific if it was absent from the healthy and MS cohorts, from some 1,100 published viral clones and from other ImmuneACCESS disease sequences. The public reads were quality trimmed at Q25 with fastp and then assembled into clones with MiXCR by TCRdb, keeping productive beta chains. All rows with the same CDR3 protein become a single entry with the most common DNA and genes. TCRdb, not the original authors, processed these V and J calls. This sample has more than 200,000 distinct CDR3 sequences in its table, and approximately 94% of those were observed once. The biggest ten clones account for around 0.16% of the sample.

The sequence was collected from a human donor with Susac syndrome. The sequenced material came from CD4+ T cells from PBMCs.

In nucleotide form, the sequence is TGCGCCAGCAGCTTGGACGTTGGGAATGAAAAACTGTTTTTT. Its protein product is CASSLDVGNEKLFF. The chain links TRBV5-1 with TRBJ1-4, with an unclear D gene assignment. Cut back by 0 bases and 5 bases, the V and J ends lie 8 bases apart. CDR1 and CDR2 are drawn from the germline V gene: SGHRS, YFSETQ. Inclusive of the bounding cysteine and phenylalanine, the CDR3 is 14 residues long. The CDR3 DNA has 42 bases and is translated from base 1. Full variable domain (CDR3 extended with the reference TRBV5-1 and TRBJ1-4 proteins): KAGVTQTPRYLIKTRGQQVTLSCSPISGHRSVSWYQQTPGQGLQFLFEYFSETQRNKGNFPGRFSGRQFSNSRSEMNVSTLELGDSALYLCASSLDVGNEKLFFGSGTQLSVL.